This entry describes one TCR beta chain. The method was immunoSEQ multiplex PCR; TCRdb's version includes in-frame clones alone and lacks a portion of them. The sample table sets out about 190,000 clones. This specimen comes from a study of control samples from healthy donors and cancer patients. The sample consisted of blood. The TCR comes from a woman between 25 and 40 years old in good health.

The CDR3 DNA reads TGCGCCAGCAGCTTCCCGAACACTGAAGCTTTCTTT. Amino acids: CASSFPNTEAFF. This chain links TRBV5-1 with TRBJ1-1; D gene uncertain. The CDR3 is 12 amino acids. Germline loops: CDR1 SGHRS, CDR2 YFSETQ. V was trimmed by 2 bases and J by 1 base, leaving 3 bases between them.